The 24 T cell receptor beta chains below were found in one sample sequenced in a study of identical twins. TCRdb reprocessed the 5' RACE reads with MiXCR, giving one entry per CDR3 protein. The data hold around 1.7 million distinct CDR3 sequences, with less than 35% observed a single time. What was sequenced was cord blood. The source of these receptors is a newborn girl in good health.

The chain joins TRBV20-1 to TRBJ2-3; TRBD2 aligns across 9 bases. The germline CDR1 and CDR2 sequences are DFQATT and SNEGSKA (reference sequence). The CDR3 length is 16 residues. V lost 2 bases, J lost 4 bases, and 10 bases stayed unmatched. CDR3 coding DNA: TGCAGTGCTAGAAGTCCAAGCGGGGGGCCCCCAGATACGCAGTATTTT. This gives the protein CSARSPSGGPPDTQYF.

The chain joins TRBV10-3 to TRBJ2-5, with TRBD2 identical over 10 bases. J lost 11 bases, V lost 4 bases, and 13 bases had no gene match. Germline V gene lookup returns CDR1 ENHRY and CDR2 SYGVKD. The CDR3 is made up of 15 amino acids. The CDR3 is CAISALSGGPNEQYF. In DNA form, the CDR3 reads TGTGCCATCAGTGCCCTTAGCGGGGGGCCCAATGAGCAGTACTTC.

V is TRBV18 and J is TRBJ2-7, with 9 bases lining up with TRBD2. Trimming took 2 bases from V and 2 from J; bases not matched to a gene: 7. This CDR3 region has 16 residues. Germline V CDR1 and CDR2: KGHSH, LQKENI. The CDR3 bases are TGTGCCAGCTCACCAGGAAGGACTAGCGTCGCCTACGAGCAGTACTTC. Its protein product is CASSPGRTSVAYEQYF.

The chain combines TRBV11-3 with TRBJ2-1; 8 bases are shared with TRBD2. Germline CDR1 is SGHNT and CDR2 is YENEEA. The CDR3 length is 14 residues. Trimming removed 5 bases from V and 8 bases from J; junction bases left unmatched: 8. DNA for the CDR3: TGTGCCAGCAGCCTGCGGGAGGCGCCTTATGAGCAGTTCTTC. Residues: CASSLREAPYEQFF.

The V gene is TRBV5-1, the J gene TRBJ1-1; D is unclear. V was clipped by 4 bases and J by 2 bases, with 12 bases between them. The CDR3 has 14 residues. Germline CDR1 SGHRS, CDR2 YFSETQ. The chain's CDR3 is CASSKTLTNTEAFF. The CDR3 DNA sequence: TGCGCCAGCAGCAAAACCCTGACCAACACTGAAGCTTTCTTT.

The chain joins TRBV28 to TRBJ2-1; 8 nucleotides line up with TRBD2. The CDR3 is 14 amino acids. V lost 8 bases, J lost 4 bases, and 7 bases stayed unmatched. Germline V gene lookup returns CDR1 MDHEN and CDR2 SYDVKM. The CDR3 DNA is TGTGCCAGCGTGGGGCTAGCGGGTTACAATGAGCAGTTCTTC. It codes for CASVGLAGYNEQFF.

To note about this clonotype: Its ends do not fully match the called genes, so a read error is possible. The chain employs TRBV7-2 and TRBJ2-3; D may be TRBD2 (5 bases). This CDR3 is 15 amino acids long. Looked up from germline, CDR1 is SGHTA and CDR2 is FQGNSA. CDR3 DNA sequence: TGTGCCAGCAGCCCCGGGGAGCTTAGCACTGATACGCAGTATTTT. It translates to CASSPGELSTDTQYF.

The chain employs TRBV7-9 and TRBJ2-1; a possible D gene is TRBD2 (5 bases). Trimming stripped 7 bases from V and 9 bases from J, with 25 bases between. The CDR3 is 16 residues long. Germline V gives CDR1 SEHNR, CDR2 FQNEAQ (reference sequence). The CDR3 nucleotides are TGTGCCAGCACGATCCTGAGGGCCGCCTTAGATGGTGAGCAGTTCTTC. Translating it yields CASTILRAALDGEQFF. The complete variable domain, with remaining parts taken from reference TRBV7-9 and TRBJ2-1, reads DTGVSQNPRHKITKRGQNVTFRCDPISEHNRLYWYRQTLGQGPEFLTYFQNEAQLEKSRLLSDRFSAERPKGSFSTLEIQRTEQGDSAMYLCASTILRAALDGEQFFGPGTRLTVL.

The sample holds many counts of this clonotype. This rearrangement joins TRBV3-1 to TRBJ2-3, with 12 bases aligning to TRBD2. V was clipped by 4 bases and J by 1 base; unmatched bases: 0. This CDR3 has 15 amino acids. Germline V lookup: CDR1 LGHDT, CDR2 YNNKEL (reference sequence). The CDR3 sequence is CASSRLAGGTDTQYF. DNA of the CDR3: TGTGCCAGCAGCCGACTAGCGGGAGGCACAGATACGCAGTATTTT.

The chain recombines TRBV7-9 with TRBJ2-7; 9 bases map to TRBD2. The V gene end was trimmed by 7 bases and the J gene end by 7 bases; junction bases not matched to a gene: 11. The CDR3 is 14 amino acids. Looked up from germline, CDR1 is SEHNR and CDR2 is FQNEAQ (reference sequence). The CDR3 loop is CASKGLAGPNEQYF. CDR3 coding DNA: TGTGCCAGCAAAGGGCTAGCGGGGCCCAATGAGCAGTACTTC.

This clonotype was seen more than once but under ten times. The gene calls are TRBV25-1 and TRBJ1-1; D not certain. Trimming left V 1 base short and J 4 bases short, with 7 bases between. The CDR3 totals 13 residues. The germline CDR1 and CDR2 sequences are MGHDK and SYGVNS. The CDR3 loop reads CASSESRSTEAFF. For the CDR3, the DNA is TGTGCCAGCAGTGAATCCCGGAGCACTGAAGCTTTCTTT.

The J gene is TRBJ1-2, the V gene TRBV20-1; 7 bases match TRBD1. Per germline, CDR1 DFQATT and CDR2 SNEGSKA (reference sequence). V dropped 3 bases and J dropped 4; count of bases not matched to a gene: 5. The CDR3 consists of 13 residues. CDR3 sequence (DNA): TGCAGTGCTAGGAGGGACAGCTTCTATGGCTACACCTTC. Translated, it gives CSARRDSFYGYTF.

Details on this clonotype: A read error may explain this, as a much larger clone is one base away. J is TRBJ2-5 and V is TRBV10-3; a possible D gene is TRBD1 (6 bases). CDR1 and CDR2 from the germline V gene are ENHRY and SYGVKD. The CDR3 loop spans 14 amino acids. V lost 2 bases to trimming and J lost 11 bases, with 18 bases between them. CDR3 sequence reads: CAISEGTPTYGQYF. The CDR3 DNA reads as TGTGCCATCAGTGAGGGGACACCTACCTACGGGCAGTACTTC.

This clonotype was found a few times. The chain has TRBV9 and TRBJ1-6, with 10 bases lining up with TRBD1. Germline loops: CDR1 SGDLS, CDR2 YYNGEE. Trimming took 3 bases from V and 5 from J; bases not matched to a gene: 5. CDR3 length: 16 amino acids. The CDR3 region is CASSGRQGANNSPLHF. The DNA of the CDR3 is TGTGCCAGCAGCGGACGACAGGGGGCGAATAATTCACCCCTCCACTTT.

The table lists this clonotype with many counts. The chain couples TRBV3-1 to TRBJ1-2, with D uncertain. Germline CDR1 LGHDT, CDR2 YNNKEL (reference sequence). The CDR3 has 15 amino acids. The V end was cut by 4 bases, the J end by 2 bases, with 14 bases between. This chain's CDR3 is CASSPRGGTNYGYTF. The CDR3 nucleotides read TGTGCCAGCAGCCCGCGTGGAGGTACCAACTATGGCTACACCTTC. Full variable domain (missing parts from reference TRBV3-1 and TRBJ1-2): DTAVSQTPKYLVTQMGNDKSIKCEQNLGHDTMYWYKQDSKKFLKIMFSYNNKELIINETVPNRFSPKSPDKAHLNLHINSLELGDSAVYFCASSPRGGTNYGYTFGSGTRLTVV.

This clonotype was seen more than once but under ten times. V is TRBV7-8 and J is TRBJ2-2, with 7 bases matching TRBD2. Germline-derived CDR1 and CDR2 are SGHVS and FQNEAQ. J was trimmed by 6 bases and V by 1 base; bases with no gene match: 5. CDR3 size: 15 residues. CDR3 amino acids: CASSLELAEAGELFF. CDR3 in DNA: TGTGCCAGCAGCTTAGAGCTAGCGGAAGCCGGGGAGCTGTTTTTT.

J is TRBJ2-5 and V is TRBV20-1; D unclear. V was cut by 6 bases and J by 3 bases, with 8 bases left in between. Germline CDR1 reads DFQATT; CDR2 reads SNEGSKA (reference sequence). This CDR3 region has 11 residues. In nucleotides, the CDR3 is TGCAGTGCGTTAGAAAAAGAGACCCAGTACTTC. It codes for CSALEKETQYF.

The chain links TRBV5-5 to TRBJ1-6; D is unresolved. Per the germline V gene, CDR1 is SGHKS and CDR2 is YYEKEE (reference sequence). Trimming took off 3 bases at V and 6 bases at J, with 7 bases between the two ends. This CDR3 contains 13 residues. The CDR3 sequence: CASSYAVNSPLHF. For the CDR3, the DNA is TGTGCCAGCAGCTACGCCGTTAATTCACCCCTCCACTTT.

The chain recombines TRBV6-4 with TRBJ1-1, with a weak D call TRBD1 (6 bases). The CDR3 runs to 17 residues. Germline V lookup: CDR1 MRHNA, CDR2 SNTAGT. V was pared by 5 bases and J by 1 base, with 20 bases between. This CDR3 reads CASSPGGQSSSNTEAFF. Written as DNA, the CDR3 is TGTGCCAGCAGTCCGGGAGGACAGTCCAGTTCGAACACTGAAGCTTTCTTT.

This clonotype turned up a few times. The chain combines TRBV4-1 with TRBJ2-3; D gene unclear. This CDR3 spans 16 amino acids. Germline V gene lookup returns CDR1 MGHRA and CDR2 YSYEKL. V gave up 0 bases and J gave up 2 bases, with 12 bases separating them. DNA for the CDR3: TGCGCCAGCAGCCAAGAGATTCCAGCACTCACAGATACGCAGTATTTT. It translates to CASSQEIPALTDTQYF.

This clonotype has just a few counts. The rearrangement joins TRBV18 to TRBJ2-1, with D perhaps TRBD1 or TRBD2 (5 bases each). The germline V and J ends were trimmed by 1 base and 5 bases, with 12 bases remaining between them. The CDR3 loop spans 15 amino acids. Germline assignment: CDR1 KGHSH and CDR2 LQKENI. CDR3 in DNA: TGTGCCAGCTCACCACTGGGGGAGTCCCACAATGAGCAGTTCTTC. It is translated as CASSPLGESHNEQFF.

The chain joins TRBV5-1 to TRBJ2-1; D remains unclear. Trimming cost V 4 bases and J 0 bases, with 8 bases left between them. Germline V CDR1 and CDR2: SGHRS, YFSETQ. The length of the CDR3 is 14 residues. The CDR3 reads CASSPGDSYNEQFF. DNA for the CDR3: TGCGCCAGCAGCCCTGGAGACTCCTACAATGAGCAGTTCTTC.

This clonotype was seen more than once but under ten times. This chain joins TRBV28 and TRBJ1-4, with 10 nucleotides matching TRBD1. V was clipped by 6 bases and J by 0 bases; unmatched bases: 7. Germline lookup yields CDR1 MDHEN and CDR2 SYDVKM. The CDR3 spans 17 residues. CDR3 DNA: TGTGCCAGCAGGCGCGGACAGGGGGTAGCAACTAATGAAAAACTGTTTTTT. Residues: CASRRGQGVATNEKLFF.

The chain couples TRBV28 to TRBJ2-3, with D perhaps given as TRBD1 or TRBD2 (5 bases each). The CDR3 loop spans 17 amino acids. The germline V and J ends were trimmed by 4 bases and 2 bases, with 19 bases remaining between them. The germline CDR1 and CDR2 sequences are MDHEN and SYDVKM. Here the CDR3 reads CASSSYGDPSATDTQYF. The CDR3 bases are TGTGCCAGCAGTTCGTACGGGGACCCGTCCGCCACAGATACGCAGTATTTT.